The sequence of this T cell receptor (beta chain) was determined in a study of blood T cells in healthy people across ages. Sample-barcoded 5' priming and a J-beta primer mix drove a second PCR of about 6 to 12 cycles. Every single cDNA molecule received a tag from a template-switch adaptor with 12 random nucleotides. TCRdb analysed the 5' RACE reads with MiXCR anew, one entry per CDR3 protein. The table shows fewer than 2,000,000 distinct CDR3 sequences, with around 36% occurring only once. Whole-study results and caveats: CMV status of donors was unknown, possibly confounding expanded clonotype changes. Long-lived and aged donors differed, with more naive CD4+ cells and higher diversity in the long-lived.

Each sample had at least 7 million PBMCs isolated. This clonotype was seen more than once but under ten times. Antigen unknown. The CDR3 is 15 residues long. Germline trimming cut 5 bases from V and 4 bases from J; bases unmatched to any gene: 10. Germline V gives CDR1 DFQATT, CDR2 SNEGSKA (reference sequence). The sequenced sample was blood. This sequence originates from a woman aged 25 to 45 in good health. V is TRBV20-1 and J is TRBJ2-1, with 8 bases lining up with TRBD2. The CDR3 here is CSAGTSGGGYNEQFF. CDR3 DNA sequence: TGCAGTGCTGGCACTAGCGGTGGAGGGTACAATGAGCAGTTCTTC.